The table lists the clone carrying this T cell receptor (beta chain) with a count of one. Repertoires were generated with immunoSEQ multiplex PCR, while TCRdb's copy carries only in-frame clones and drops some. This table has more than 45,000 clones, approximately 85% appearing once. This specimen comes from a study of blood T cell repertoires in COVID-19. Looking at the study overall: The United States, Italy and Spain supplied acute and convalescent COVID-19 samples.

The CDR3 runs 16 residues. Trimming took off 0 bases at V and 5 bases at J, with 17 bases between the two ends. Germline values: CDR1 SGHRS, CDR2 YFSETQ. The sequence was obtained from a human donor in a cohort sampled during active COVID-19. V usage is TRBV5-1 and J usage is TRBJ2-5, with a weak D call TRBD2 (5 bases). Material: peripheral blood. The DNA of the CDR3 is TGCGCCAGCAGCTTGGCCACTAGTTCCACCTCGGAGACCCAGTACTTC. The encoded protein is CASSLATSSTSETQYF.